The 20 T cell receptor beta chains in this list originate from one sample, sequenced in a study of blood T cell repertoires in COVID-19. Method: immunoSEQ multiplex PCR; TCRdb's copy keeps in-frame clones and lacks some. The table lists under 200,000 clones, 84% of them singletons. The specimen was peripheral blood. The source is a man aged 18 to 30 with active or convalescent COVID-19.

V and J are TRBV20-1 and TRBJ2-3; D uncertain. This CDR3 contains 13 residues. Trimming pared 3 bases from V and 2 bases from J, leaving 9 bases between. Germline V CDR1 and CDR2: DFQATT, SNEGSKA (reference sequence). The chain's CDR3 is CSASSADTDTQYF. CDR3 sequence (DNA): TGCAGTGCTAGTTCGGCGGACACAGATACGCAGTATTTT.

V and J are TRBV18 and TRBJ2-2; D unresolved. Trimming took 5 bases from V and 0 from J, leaving 4 bases between them. The germline gives CDR1 KGHSH, CDR2 LQKENI. There are 13 residues in the CDR3. The chain's CDR3 is CASSVTNTGELFF. The CDR3 nucleotides are TGTGCCAGCTCAGTAACGAACACCGGGGAGCTGTTTTTT.

V usage is TRBV15 and J usage is TRBJ1-1; TRBD1 matches at 9 bases. This CDR3 is built from 17 residues. Looked up from germline, CDR1 is LNHNV and CDR2 is YYDKDF (reference sequence). Trimming at V came to 0 bases and at J to 4 bases, leaving 9 bases not matched to a gene. CDR3 DNA sequence: TGTGCCACCAGCAGAGATTTGGGTAAGACAGGGGGCACTGAAGCTTTCTTT. This gives the protein CATSRDLGKTGGTEAFF.

This clone was seen a handful of times. The V gene is TRBV5-1, the J gene TRBJ2-2; D unresolved. The CDR3 totals 13 residues. Germline V gene lookup returns CDR1 SGHRS and CDR2 YFSETQ. Trimming shortened V by 4 bases and J by 4 bases, and 8 bases separated the two germline ends. The CDR3 DNA is TGCGCCAGCAGCCGGAGTGGCACCGGGGAGCTGTTTTTT. It encodes CASSRSGTGELFF.

CDR3 in amino acids: CASSTGLAGVVTDTQYF. In DNA, the CDR3 is TGTGCCAGCAGTACTGGACTAGCGGGAGTTGTTACAGATACGCAGTATTTT. V gene TRBV28 combines with J gene TRBJ2-3; 13 bases map to TRBD2. From germline, CDR1 is MDHEN and CDR2 SYDVKM. This CDR3 has 17 residues. Unmatched junction bases numbered 8, after V lost 5 bases and J lost 3 bases.

The chain employs TRBV4-1 and TRBJ1-1; D remains ambiguous. The CDR3 runs 14 residues. Trimming removed 2 bases from V and 1 base from J, with 8 bases in between. The V gene's germline CDR1 is MGHRA and CDR2 YSYEKL. CDR3 loop: CASSQNGGNTEAFF. The CDR3 DNA reads TGCGCCAGCAGCCAAAACGGAGGGAACACTGAAGCTTTCTTT.

The chain links TRBV19 to TRBJ1-3, with unresolved D. This CDR3 region has 13 residues. V was clipped by 4 bases and J by 7 bases, with 11 bases between them. Germline V gene lookup returns CDR1 LNHDA and CDR2 SQIVND (reference sequence). The CDR3 is CASSTQSWNTIYF. In DNA form, the CDR3 reads TGTGCCAGTAGTACACAGAGTTGGAACACCATATATTTT.

This chain links TRBV11-2 with TRBJ2-1; TRBD1 might be the D (6 bases). V lost 5 bases to trimming and J lost 2 bases, with 13 bases between them. Germline V gene sequence: CDR1 SGHAT, CDR2 FQNNGV. The CDR3 is made up of 15 amino acids. In DNA form, the CDR3 reads TGTGCCAGCAGCCATAACAGGGTGGCCTACAATGAGCAGTTCTTC. Its protein product is CASSHNRVAYNEQFF.

The chain uses TRBV5-5 and TRBJ1-5; D is undetermined. Trimming shortened V by 0 bases and J by 1 base, and 11 bases separated the two germline ends. The CDR3 consists of 16 residues. Germline CDR1 and CDR2: SGHKS and YYEKEE (reference sequence). The CDR3 here is CASSLDRPGSNQPQHF. CDR3 DNA: TGTGCCAGCAGCTTGGATCGACCGGGGAGCAATCAGCCCCAGCATTTT.

The chain combines TRBV7-9 with TRBJ1-2; D call uncertain. The V end was cut by 1 base, the J end by 4 bases, with 13 bases between. The CDR3 totals 15 residues. Per the germline V gene, CDR1 is SEHNR and CDR2 is FQNEAQ (reference sequence). CDR3 region: CASSLVGGLVYGYTF. The CDR3 DNA is TGTGCCAGCAGCTTAGTAGGCGGATTAGTCTATGGCTACACCTTC.

This chain uses TRBV7-8 with TRBJ1-1; possible D gene TRBD1, 5 bases. The CDR3 has 18 residues. CDR1 and CDR2 (germline): SGHVS, FQNEAQ. The V and J ends lost 3 bases and 2 bases respectively, with 22 bases between them. This CDR3 is CASSLSLTQGGVNTEAFF. The CDR3 DNA reads TGTGCCAGCAGCTTGAGCCTAACTCAGGGAGGGGTAAACACTGAAGCTTTCTTT.

The rearrangement links TRBV5-6 to TRBJ2-5, with D perhaps TRBD2 (7 bases). Germline V gives CDR1 SGHDT, CDR2 YYEEEE. Trimming took 7 bases from V and 5 from J, leaving 18 bases between them. The CDR3 covers 14 residues. The CDR3 here is CASAAGAPGETQYF. The CDR3 region has the DNA TGTGCCAGCGCTGCGGGGGCACCCGGGGAGACCCAGTACTTC. Based on the CDR3 plus reference TRBV5-6 and TRBJ2-5, the full variable domain is DAGVTQSPTHLIKTRGQQVTLRCSPKSGHDTVSWYQQALGQGPQFIFQYYEEEERQRGNFPDRFSGHQFPNYSSELNVNALLLGDSALYLCASAAGAPGETQYFGPGTRLLVL.

This clone was seen only once. This chain links TRBV11-2 with TRBJ2-1; 7 bases agree with TRBD1. The CDR3 contains 14 residues. The trim removed 3 bases at V and 1 base at J, leaving 0 bases unmatched. Germline assignment: CDR1 SGHAT and CDR2 FQNNGV. The CDR3 region has the DNA TGTGCCAGCAGCTTGACAGGGTCCTACAATGAGCAGTTCTTC. The encoded protein is CASSLTGSYNEQFF.

The chain employs TRBV4-1 and TRBJ2-5; a weak D match, TRBD2 (6 bases). Germline-derived CDR1 and CDR2 are MGHRA and YSYEKL. Trimming removed 2 bases from V and 5 bases from J, with 15 bases in between. This CDR3 has 15 residues. The CDR3 region has the DNA TGCGCCAGCAGCCAATATGTGTCTGGGGGGGAGACCCAGTACTTC. Its translation is CASSQYVSGGETQYF.

The V call is TRBV5-6, the J call TRBJ2-2; 9 nucleotides agree with TRBD2. V dropped 1 base and J dropped 8; count of bases not matched to a gene: 9. Germline V gene lookup returns CDR1 SGHDT and CDR2 YYEEEE. CDR3 size: 16 residues. CDR3 sequence reads: CASSLWLAGFSGELFF. For the CDR3, the DNA is TGTGCCAGCAGCTTGTGGCTAGCGGGGTTCTCAGGGGAGCTGTTTTTT.

Ten or more counts support this clone. The chain recombines TRBV6-1 with TRBJ2-5; 11 bases fit TRBD1. CDR3 length equals 15 residues. Unmatched junction bases numbered 3, after V lost 1 base and J lost 5 bases. The V gene's germline CDR1 is MNHNS and CDR2 SASEGT. In nucleotides, the CDR3 is TGTGCCAGCAGTGAAGGGACAGGGGGCTTTGAGACCCAGTACTTC. This encodes CASSEGTGGFETQYF.

The CDR3 loop reads CASSFRDSQDEKLFF. DNA of the CDR3: TGTGCCAGCAGCTTCCGGGACAGTCAAGATGAAAAACTGTTTTTT. The chain carries TRBV7-9 and TRBJ1-4, with 7 bases that match TRBD1. Germline assignment: CDR1 SEHNR and CDR2 FQNEAQ (reference sequence). This CDR3 has 15 residues. The V segment lost 3 bases and the J segment 6 bases; nucleotides outside the gene matches: 7. Full variable domain (missing parts from reference TRBV7-9 and TRBJ1-4): DTGVSQNPRHKITKRGQNVTFRCDPISEHNRLYWYRQTLGQGPEFLTYFQNEAQLEKSRLLSDRFSAERPKGSFSTLEIQRTEQGDSAMYLCASSFRDSQDEKLFFGSGTQLSVL.

This clone came up once. J is TRBJ2-5 and V is TRBV19, with 9 bases matching TRBD2. CDR3 length: 14 residues. Losses at the gene ends were 3 bases for V and 5 bases for J; bases not matched to a gene: 4. Germline CDR1 and CDR2: LNHDA and SQIVND (reference sequence). The CDR3 spells CASSIRLAGETQYF. CDR3 nucleotides: TGTGCCAGTAGTATTCGGCTAGCGGGGGAGACCCAGTACTTC.

The CDR3 coding sequence is TGTGCCAGCAGCCGCAGTAGCGGAGGAGATACGCAGTATTTT. The encoded protein is CASSRSSGGDTQYF. The chain links TRBV5-4 to TRBJ2-3, with a tentative D call TRBD2 (6 bases). The V end lost 4 bases, the J end lost 5 bases, and 14 bases lay between the germline ends. CDR1 SGHNT and CDR2 YYREEE come from the germline V gene (reference sequence). The CDR3 sequence is 14 residues long.

CDR3 DNA: TGTGCCAGCCGCCGGACTAGCGGGAAGACAGATACGCAGTATTTT. Residues: CASRRTSGKTDTQYF. This chain links TRBV3-1 (or the pseudogene TRBV3-2) with TRBJ2-3; 12 nucleotides match TRBD2. The J segment lost 3 bases and the V segment lost 8 bases, leaving 6 bases of the junction unmatched. This CDR3 has 15 residues. Per germline, CDR1 LGHDT and CDR2 YNNKEL (reference sequence).